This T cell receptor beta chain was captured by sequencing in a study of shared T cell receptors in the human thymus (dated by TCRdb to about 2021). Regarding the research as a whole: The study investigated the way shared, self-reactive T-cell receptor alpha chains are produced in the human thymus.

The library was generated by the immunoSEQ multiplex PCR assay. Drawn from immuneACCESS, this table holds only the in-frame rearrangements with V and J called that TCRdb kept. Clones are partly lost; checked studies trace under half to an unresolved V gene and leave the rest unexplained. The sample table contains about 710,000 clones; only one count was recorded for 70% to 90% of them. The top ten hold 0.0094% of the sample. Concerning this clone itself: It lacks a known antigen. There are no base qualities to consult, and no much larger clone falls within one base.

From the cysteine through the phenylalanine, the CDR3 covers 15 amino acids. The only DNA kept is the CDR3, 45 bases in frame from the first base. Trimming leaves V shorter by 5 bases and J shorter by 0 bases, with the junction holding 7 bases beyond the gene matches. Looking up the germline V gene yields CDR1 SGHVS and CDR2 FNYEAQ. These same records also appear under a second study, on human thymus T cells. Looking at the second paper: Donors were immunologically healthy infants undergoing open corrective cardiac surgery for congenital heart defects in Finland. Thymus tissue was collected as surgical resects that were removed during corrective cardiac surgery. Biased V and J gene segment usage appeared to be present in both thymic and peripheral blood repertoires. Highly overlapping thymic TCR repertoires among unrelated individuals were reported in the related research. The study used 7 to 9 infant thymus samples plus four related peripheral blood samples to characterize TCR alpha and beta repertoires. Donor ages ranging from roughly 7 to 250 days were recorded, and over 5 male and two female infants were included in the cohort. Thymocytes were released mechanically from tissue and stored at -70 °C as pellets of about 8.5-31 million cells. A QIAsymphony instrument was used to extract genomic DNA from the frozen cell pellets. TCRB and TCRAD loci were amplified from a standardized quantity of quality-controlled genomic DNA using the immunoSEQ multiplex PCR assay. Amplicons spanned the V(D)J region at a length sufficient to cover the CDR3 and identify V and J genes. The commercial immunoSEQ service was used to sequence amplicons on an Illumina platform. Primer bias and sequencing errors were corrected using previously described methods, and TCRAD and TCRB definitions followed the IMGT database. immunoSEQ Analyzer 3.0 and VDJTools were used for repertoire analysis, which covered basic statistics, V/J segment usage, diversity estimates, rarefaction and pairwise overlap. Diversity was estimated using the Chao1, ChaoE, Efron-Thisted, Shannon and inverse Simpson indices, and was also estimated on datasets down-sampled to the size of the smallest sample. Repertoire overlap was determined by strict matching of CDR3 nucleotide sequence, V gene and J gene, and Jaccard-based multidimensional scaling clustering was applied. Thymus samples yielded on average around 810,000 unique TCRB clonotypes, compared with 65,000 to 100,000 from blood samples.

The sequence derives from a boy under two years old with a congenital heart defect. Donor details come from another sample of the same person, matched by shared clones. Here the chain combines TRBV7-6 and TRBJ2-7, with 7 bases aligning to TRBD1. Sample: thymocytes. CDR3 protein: CASSQNKGASYEQYF. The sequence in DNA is TGTGCCAGCAGCCAAAATAAGGGGGCCTCCTACGAGCAGTACTTC. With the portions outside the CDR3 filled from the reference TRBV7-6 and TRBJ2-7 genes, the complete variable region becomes GAGVSQSPRYKVTKRGQDVALRCDPISGHVSLYWYRQALGQGPEFLTYFNYEAQQDKSGLPNDRFSAERPEGSISTLTIQRTEQRDSAMYRCASSQNKGASYEQYFGPGTRLTVT.